The 23 T cell receptor beta chains reported below all come from one sample, sequenced in a study of blood T cells in healthy people across ages. The use of a sample-barcoded 5' primer and a J-beta primer mix characterized a second PCR of roughly 6 to 11 cycles. Via MiXCR, TCRdb re-called the 5' RACE reads, giving one row per CDR3 protein. The sample contains about 830,000 distinct CDR3 sequences, around two thirds of which appear only once. Specimen: blood. These receptors were taken from a young man in good health.

The chain recombines TRBV20-1 with TRBJ1-6; 9 nucleotides align to TRBD1. This CDR3 comprises 14 residues. V was pared by 5 bases and J by 7 bases, with 6 bases of the junction left unmatched. The germline gives CDR1 DFQATT, CDR2 SNEGSKA (reference sequence). The CDR3 coding sequence is TGCAGTGCTGTCCGGGACAGGGCAAATTCACCCCTCCACTTT. As protein: CSAVRDRANSPLHF.

The V call is TRBV20-1, the J call TRBJ1-2; the D gene is possibly TRBD1 (5 bases). Germline loops: CDR1 DFQATT, CDR2 SNEGSKA (reference sequence). The CDR3 totals 12 residues. Trimming left V 5 bases short and J 6 bases short, with 13 bases between. CDR3 protein: CSAGRVRDGYTF. In nucleotides, the CDR3 is TGCAGTGCTGGTAGGGTCAGGGATGGCTACACCTTC.

A remark on this clonotype: In this CDR3 the conserved last residue, phenylalanine or tryptophan, is missing, so a read error is likely. The DNA is left out, because the CDR3 cannot be placed on it with certainty; the CDR3 is given as TCRdb lists it. The gene calls are TRBV6-2 or TRBV6-3 and TRBJ2-1; the table's TRBD1 call for D was not verified on the DNA. The CDR3 comprises 15 residues, both ends counted. Germline loops: CDR1 MNHEY, CDR2 SVGEGT. This chain's CDR3 is CASSGAVDGGYTFGS.

The table lists this clonotype with a few counts. Here the CDR3 DNA reads TGCAGCGCTGGGGGGCAGTTCTTC. It specifies CSAGGQFF. The chain links TRBV29-1 to TRBJ2-1; D tentatively fits TRBD1 or TRBD2 (5 bases each). Germline CDR1 is SQVTM and CDR2 is ANQGSEA. The CDR3 is 8 residues long. V was trimmed by 7 bases and J by 12 bases, leaving 7 bases between them.

V gene TRBV4-3 combines with J gene TRBJ1-4, with 8 bases identical to TRBD1. This CDR3 region has 15 residues. The V gene end was trimmed by 4 bases and the J gene end by 4 bases; junction bases not matched to a gene: 5. Germline lookup yields CDR1 LGHNA and CDR2 YSLEER. CDR3 amino acids: CASSPGQGHNEKLFF. The CDR3 DNA is TGCGCCAGCAGCCCAGGACAGGGACATAATGAAAAACTGTTTTTT.

This clonotype was recorded at least ten times. The chain recombines TRBV29-1 with TRBJ2-7, with 9 bases matching TRBD1. This CDR3 spans 13 amino acids. J gave up 7 bases and V 7 bases, and 11 bases lay outside the gene matches. The germline V gene encodes CDR1 SQVTM and CDR2 ANQGSEA. The CDR3 nucleotides are TGCAGCGCAAGGCTACAGGGGGCGGGTGAGCAGTACTTC. It is translated as CSARLQGAGEQYF.

This clonotype came up a few times. The chain employs TRBV29-1 and TRBJ2-3; D could derive from TRBD1 or TRBD2 (5 bases each). Germline assignment: CDR1 SQVTM and CDR2 ANQGSEA. Trimming removed 8 bases from V and 4 bases from J, with 16 bases in between. This CDR3 has 13 amino acids. The CDR3 bases are TGCAGCCTACGGGACCCGGGTGCAGATACGCAGTATTTT. It translates to CSLRDPGADTQYF.

The chain recombines TRBV27 with TRBJ2-1; the D gene is possibly TRBD2 (7 bases). Germline assignment: CDR1 MNHEY and CDR2 SMNVEV (reference sequence). The CDR3 totals 17 residues. The V end lost 4 bases, the J end lost 5 bases, and 21 bases lay between the germline ends. CDR3 loop: CASSSQGGWSDNNEQFF. The CDR3 nucleotides read TGTGCCAGCAGTTCACAGGGAGGGTGGTCGGATAACAATGAGCAGTTCTTC.

V usage is TRBV2 and J usage is TRBJ2-3; D is uncertain. The length of the CDR3 is 14 residues. Germline CDR1 and CDR2: SNHLY and FYNNEI. V lost 8 bases, J lost 0 bases, and 12 bases lay in between. CDR3 bases: TGTGCCAGCGGTGGACGGTTAAGCACAGATACGCAGTATTTT. This codes for CASGGRLSTDTQYF.

The chain recombines TRBV29-1 with TRBJ2-1, with TRBD2 as a possible D gene (7 bases). Germline CDR1 and CDR2: SQVTM and ANQGSEA. The V gene lost 6 bases and the J gene lost 7 bases, with 19 bases spanning the gap. CDR3 length equals 14 residues. DNA of the CDR3: TGCAGCGTACTGAGGGGGGGAGACGGAAATGAGCAGTTCTTC. Its protein product is CSVLRGGDGNEQFF.

This rearrangement joins TRBV3-1 to TRBJ1-1; tentative D call: TRBD1 (5 bases). Germline CDR1 and CDR2: LGHDT and YNNKEL (reference sequence). The CDR3 runs to 14 residues. Deletions cut 1 base from V and 5 bases from J, with 11 bases between. The CDR3 DNA sequence: TGTGCCAGCAGCCAAGGTCAGGGATTTACTGAAGCTTTCTTT. It translates to CASSQGQGFTEAFF.

This clonotype was counted only a few times. The genes are TRBV12-3 or TRBV12-4 and TRBJ2-1, with 7 bases aligning to TRBD2. Trimming cost V 0 bases and J 10 bases; bases outside gene matches: 6. CDR3 length: 14 residues. The CDR3 reads CASSLARPGGEQFF. CDR3 in DNA: TGTGCCAGCAGTTTAGCGCGTCCCGGGGGGGAGCAGTTCTTC.

Only one count was recorded for this clonotype. The CDR3 reads CASSTGQLGEKLFF. CDR3 coding DNA: TGTGCCAGCAGTACTGGGCAGTTGGGGGAAAAACTGTTTTTT. The J gene is TRBJ1-4, the V gene TRBV7-2; D unclear. V shed 6 bases and J shed 8 bases, with 16 bases lying between them. This CDR3 is 14 amino acids long. Germline-derived CDR1 and CDR2 are SGHTA and FQGNSA.

The chain links TRBV24-1 to TRBJ2-1, with 9 bases fitting TRBD1. The J segment lost 8 bases and the V segment lost 4 bases, leaving 8 bases of the junction unmatched. Germline V CDR1 and CDR2: KGHDR, SFDVKD. The CDR3 spans 15 residues. The CDR3 nucleotides read TGTGCCACCAGTGAGGCCGGGACAGGGAAAGATGAGCAGTTCTTC. Amino acids: CATSEAGTGKDEQFF.

This clonotype was found a few times. The chain joins TRBV10-3 to TRBJ2-1, with 9 bases fitting TRBD2. Losses at the gene ends were 4 bases for V and 5 bases for J; bases not matched to a gene: 9. CDR3 length: 16 residues. Germline V CDR1 and CDR2: ENHRY, SYGVKD. CDR3 nucleotide sequence: TGTGCCATCAGTGTGCGGGGGGGGCAGGGGCACAATGAGCAGTTCTTC. Translating gives CAISVRGGQGHNEQFF.

This clonotype was observed a handful of times. The chain carries TRBV12-3 or TRBV12-4 and TRBJ2-4, with 7 positions matching TRBD1. The J call is uncertain, as TRBJ2-7 better fits the DNA end. This CDR3 spans 13 amino acids. The CDR3 spells CASSGDRYYEQYF. CDR3 nucleotides: TGTGCCAGCAGTGGGGACAGATACTACGAGCAGTACTTC.

V and J are TRBV29-1 and TRBJ2-7; 7 bases map to TRBD2. Trimming took 1 base from V and 10 from J; bases not matched to a gene: 4. The CDR3 is 11 amino acids. Germline CDR1 is SQVTM and CDR2 is ANQGSEA. CDR3 sequence (DNA): TGCAGCGTTGAAGGGGGGGGAGCCCAGTACTTC. Protein sequence: CSVEGGGAQYF.

About this clonotype itself: Mismatch with germline at one junction end may stem from a read error. The rearrangement links TRBV4-3 to TRBJ1-2; possible D gene TRBD1, 6 bases. This CDR3 spans 15 amino acids. Germline CDR1 LGHNA, CDR2 YSLEER. The CDR3 nucleotides are TGCGCCAGCAGCCAAGCTAATACAGGGAACTATGGCAACACCTTC. Translating it yields CASSQANTGNYGNTF.

This rearrangement joins TRBV6-5 to TRBJ1-2; possible D gene TRBD1, 5 bases. The CDR3 has 15 amino acids. V shed 6 bases and J shed 8 bases, with 22 bases lying between them. Germline lookup yields CDR1 MNHEY and CDR2 SVGAGI. The CDR3 here is CASSLGLYSNSGYTF. The CDR3 bases are TGTGCCAGCAGCCTGGGGCTATACAGCAACTCGGGCTACACCTTC.

With regard to this clonotype: One end of the junction does not line up with germline, which may come from a read error. The chain uses TRBV20-1 and TRBJ1-6; possible D gene TRBD1, 6 bases. Per the germline V gene, CDR1 is DFQATT and CDR2 is SNEGSKA (reference sequence). The CDR3 totals 16 residues. CDR3 region: CSALNAGEAGNLPLHF. DNA of the CDR3: TGCAGTGCCCTCAACGCAGGGGAGGCAGGGAATTTACCCCTCCACTTT.

This clonotype appeared a few times. The chain employs TRBV15 and TRBJ2-5, with D maybe TRBD1 (5 bases). Trimming took 0 bases from V and 5 from J, leaving 10 bases between them. The CDR3 extends over 14 amino acids. Looked up from germline, CDR1 is LNHNV and CDR2 is YYDKDF (reference sequence). CDR3: CATSREGAWETQYF. The CDR3 nucleotides read TGTGCCACCAGCAGAGAAGGGGCGTGGGAGACCCAGTACTTC.

Only a few counts were recorded for this clonotype. The gene calls are TRBV20-1 and TRBJ2-1; D is possibly TRBD1 (6 bases). Germline V gives CDR1 DFQATT, CDR2 SNEGSKA (reference sequence). This CDR3 is built from 16 residues. Trimming left V 0 bases short and J 4 bases short, with 16 bases between. CDR3 sequence reads: CSARDLVWGPYNEQFF. The CDR3 bases are TGCAGTGCTAGAGATCTCGTGTGGGGGCCTTACAATGAGCAGTTCTTC.

The V gene is TRBV11-2, the J gene TRBJ2-2, with D possibly matching TRBD1 (5 bases). From germline, CDR1 is SGHAT and CDR2 FQNNGV. CDR3 length: 13 amino acids. With 8 bases removed from V and 3 bases from J, the gap between germline ends came to 10 bases. For the CDR3, the DNA is TGTGCCAGCGTCACAGGAGACACCGGGGAGCTGTTTTTT. This sequence encodes CASVTGDTGELFF.